In this sample, the clone carrying this TCR beta chain turned up a few times. The CDR3 consists of 13 residues. With 7 bases clipped from V and 5 bases from J, the junction kept 4 bases outside the gene matches. Germline V gene sequence: CDR1 SQVTM, CDR2 ANQGSEA. The entry originates in a study of cytomegalovirus exposure and HLA in healthy donors. PCR amplification relied on 60 Vbeta primers (plus 13 Jbeta primers). The data were produced by immunoSEQ multiplex PCR, yet TCRdb's version contains in-frame clones alone and is incomplete. The sample shows under 95,000 clones, 7.6% of them seen only once.

This sequence joins TRBV29-1 and TRBJ2-2; TRBD1 agrees at 10 bases. The sequence was obtained from a man between 50 and 59 years old in good health and CMV-seronegative. Sequenced input: PBMCs. CDR3 coding DNA: TGCAGCGCCCGGACAGGGGGGACCGGGGAGCTGTTTTTT. Its translation: CSARTGGTGELFF.